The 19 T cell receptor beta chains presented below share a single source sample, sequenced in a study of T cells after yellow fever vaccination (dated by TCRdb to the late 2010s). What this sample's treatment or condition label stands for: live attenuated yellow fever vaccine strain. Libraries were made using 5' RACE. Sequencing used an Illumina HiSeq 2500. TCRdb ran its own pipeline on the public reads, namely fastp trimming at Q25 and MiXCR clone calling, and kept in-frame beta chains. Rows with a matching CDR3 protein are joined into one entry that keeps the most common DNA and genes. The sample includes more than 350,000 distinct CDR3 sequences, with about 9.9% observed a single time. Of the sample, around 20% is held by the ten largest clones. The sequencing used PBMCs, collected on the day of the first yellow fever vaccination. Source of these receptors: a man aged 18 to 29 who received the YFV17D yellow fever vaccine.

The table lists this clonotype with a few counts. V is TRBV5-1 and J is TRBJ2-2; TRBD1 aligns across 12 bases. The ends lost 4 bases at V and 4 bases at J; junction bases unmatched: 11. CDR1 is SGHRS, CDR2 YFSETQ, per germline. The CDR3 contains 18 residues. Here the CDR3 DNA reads TGCGCCAGCAGCACTACGGGACAGGGGGCTGTCGGCACCGGGGAGCTGTTTTTT. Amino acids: CASSTTGQGAVGTGELFF.

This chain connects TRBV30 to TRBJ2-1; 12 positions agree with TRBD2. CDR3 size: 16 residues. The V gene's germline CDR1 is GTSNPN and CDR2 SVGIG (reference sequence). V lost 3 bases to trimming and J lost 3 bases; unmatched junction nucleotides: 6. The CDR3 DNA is TGTGCCTGGAGCCCCAGGACTAGCGGGGTCTACAATGAGCAGTTCTTC. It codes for CAWSPRTSGVYNEQFF.

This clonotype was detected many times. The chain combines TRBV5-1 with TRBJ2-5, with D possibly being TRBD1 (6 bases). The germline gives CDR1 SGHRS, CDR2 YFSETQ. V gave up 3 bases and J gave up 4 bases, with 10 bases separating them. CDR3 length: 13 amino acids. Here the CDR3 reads CASSSTGIETQYF. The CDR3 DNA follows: TGCGCCAGCAGCTCCACAGGGATAGAGACCCAGTACTTC.

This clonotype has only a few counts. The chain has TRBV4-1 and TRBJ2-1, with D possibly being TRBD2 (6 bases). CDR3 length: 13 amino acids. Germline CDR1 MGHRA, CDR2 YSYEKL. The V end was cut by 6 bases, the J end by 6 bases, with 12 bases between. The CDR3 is CASSGGVGNEQFF. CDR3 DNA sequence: TGCGCCAGCAGTGGAGGGGTGGGCAATGAGCAGTTCTTC.

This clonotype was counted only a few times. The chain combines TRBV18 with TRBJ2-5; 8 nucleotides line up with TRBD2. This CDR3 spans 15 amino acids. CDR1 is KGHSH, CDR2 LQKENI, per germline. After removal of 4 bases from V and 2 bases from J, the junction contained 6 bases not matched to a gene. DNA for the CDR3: TGTGCCAGCTCACGGCGGGGGGCTTTACAAGAGACCCAGTACTTC. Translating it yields CASSRRGALQETQYF.

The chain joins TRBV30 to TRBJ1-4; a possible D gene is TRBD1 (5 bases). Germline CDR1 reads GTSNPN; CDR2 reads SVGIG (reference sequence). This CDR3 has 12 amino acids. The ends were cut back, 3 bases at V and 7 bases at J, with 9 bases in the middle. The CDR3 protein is CAWSRGTEKLFF. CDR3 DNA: TGTGCCTGGAGCCGGGGGACTGAAAAACTGTTTTTT.

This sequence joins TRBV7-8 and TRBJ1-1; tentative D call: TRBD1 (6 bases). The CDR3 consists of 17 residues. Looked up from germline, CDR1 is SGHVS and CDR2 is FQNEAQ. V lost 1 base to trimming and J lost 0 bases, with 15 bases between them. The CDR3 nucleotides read TGTGCCAGCAGCTTAGTGCTTCTGGGACAACTGAACACTGAAGCTTTCTTT. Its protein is CASSLVLLGQLNTEAFF.

The CDR3, as DNA: TGCGCCAGCAGCCGCCTCGGGACTGCTAGCTCCTACGAGCAGTACGTC. Its translation: CASSRLGTASSYEQYV. The J gene is TRBJ2-7, the V gene TRBV4-1; possibly TRBD2 for D (6 bases). The CDR3 is 16 residues long. V was clipped by 4 bases and J by 0 bases, with 16 bases between them. Germline CDR1 is MGHRA and CDR2 is YSYEKL.

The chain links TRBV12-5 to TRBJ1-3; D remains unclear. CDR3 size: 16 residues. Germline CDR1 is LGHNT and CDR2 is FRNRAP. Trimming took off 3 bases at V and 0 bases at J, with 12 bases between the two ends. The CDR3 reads CASGFLAGSSGNTIYF. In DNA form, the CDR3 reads TGTGCTAGTGGTTTCCTCGCGGGCAGCTCTGGAAACACCATATATTTT.

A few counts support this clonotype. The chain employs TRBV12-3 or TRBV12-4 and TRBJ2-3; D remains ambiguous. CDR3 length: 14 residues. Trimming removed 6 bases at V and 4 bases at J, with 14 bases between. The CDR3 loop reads CASSPTRRPDTQYF. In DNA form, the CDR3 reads TGTGCCAGCAGCCCGACAAGAAGGCCAGATACGCAGTATTTT.

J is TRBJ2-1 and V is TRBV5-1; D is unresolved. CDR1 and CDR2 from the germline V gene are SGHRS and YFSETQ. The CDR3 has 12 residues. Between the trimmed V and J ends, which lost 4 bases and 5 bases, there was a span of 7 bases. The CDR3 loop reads CASSPEHNEQFF. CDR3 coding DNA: TGCGCCAGCAGCCCGGAGCACAATGAGCAGTTCTTC.

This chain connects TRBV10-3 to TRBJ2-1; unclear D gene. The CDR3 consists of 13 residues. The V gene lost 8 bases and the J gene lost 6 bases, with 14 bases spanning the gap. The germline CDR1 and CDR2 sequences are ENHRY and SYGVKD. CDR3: CAIGRQMANEQFF. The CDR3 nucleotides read TGTGCCATCGGTCGTCAGATGGCCAATGAGCAGTTCTTC.

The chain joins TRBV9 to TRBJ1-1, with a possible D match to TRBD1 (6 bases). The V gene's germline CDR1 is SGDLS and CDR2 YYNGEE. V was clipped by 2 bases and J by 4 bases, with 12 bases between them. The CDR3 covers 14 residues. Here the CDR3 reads CASSVIGGGTEAFF. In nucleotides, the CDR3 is TGTGCCAGCAGCGTGATCGGGGGCGGCACTGAAGCTTTCTTT.

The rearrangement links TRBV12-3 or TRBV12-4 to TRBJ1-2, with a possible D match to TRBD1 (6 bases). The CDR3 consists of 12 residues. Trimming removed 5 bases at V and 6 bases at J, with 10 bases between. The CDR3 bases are TGTGCCAGCAGTCAGGACAGCCATGGCTACACCTTC. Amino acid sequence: CASSQDSHGYTF.

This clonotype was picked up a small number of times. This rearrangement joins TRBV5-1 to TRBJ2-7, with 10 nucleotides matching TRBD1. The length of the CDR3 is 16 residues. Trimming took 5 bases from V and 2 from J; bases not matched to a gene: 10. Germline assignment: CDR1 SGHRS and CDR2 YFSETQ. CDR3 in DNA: TGCGCCAGCAGACGACAAGGGACAGGGGACCCCTACGAGCAGTACTTC. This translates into CASRRQGTGDPYEQYF.

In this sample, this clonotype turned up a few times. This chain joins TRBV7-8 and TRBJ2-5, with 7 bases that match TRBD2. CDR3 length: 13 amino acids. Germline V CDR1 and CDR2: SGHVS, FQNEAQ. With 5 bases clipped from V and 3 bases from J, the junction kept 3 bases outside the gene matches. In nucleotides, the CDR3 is TGTGCCAGCAGCACCCTAGCGGAAGAGACCCAGTACTTC. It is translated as CASSTLAEETQYF.

The CDR3 DNA reads TGTGCCAGCAGCCACGACAGGGACCAGCCCCAGCATTTT. This sequence encodes CASSHDRDQPQHF. This chain joins TRBV6-1 and TRBJ1-5; 7 nucleotides match TRBD1. V trimming: 6 bases; J trimming: 7 bases; junction bases outside the gene matches: 6. CDR1 is MNHNS, CDR2 SASEGT, per germline. The CDR3 covers 13 residues.

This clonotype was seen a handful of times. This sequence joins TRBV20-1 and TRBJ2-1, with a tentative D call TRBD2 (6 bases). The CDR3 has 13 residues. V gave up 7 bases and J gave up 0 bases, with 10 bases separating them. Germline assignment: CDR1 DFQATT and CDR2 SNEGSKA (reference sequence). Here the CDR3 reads CSGTSSSYNEQFF. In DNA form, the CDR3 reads TGCAGTGGAACTAGCAGCTCCTACAATGAGCAGTTCTTC.

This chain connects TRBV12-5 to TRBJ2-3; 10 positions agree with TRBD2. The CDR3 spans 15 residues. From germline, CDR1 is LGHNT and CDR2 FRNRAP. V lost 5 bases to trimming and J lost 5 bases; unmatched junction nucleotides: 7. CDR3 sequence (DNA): TGTGCTAGTGGTGAAGCAGCGGGGGGGCGAGATACGCAGTATTTT. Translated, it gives CASGEAAGGRDTQYF.